This TCR beta chain appears in the sequencing data of a study of blood T cell repertoires in COVID-19. Sequencing was performed with immunoSEQ multiplex PCR; in TCRdb, only in-frame clones are kept and a portion is missing. The sample lists approximately 220,000 clones; roughly nine tenths were seen once. V gave up 2 bases and J gave up 7 bases, with 10 bases separating them. This CDR3 is built from 13 residues. Germline CDR1 reads KGHDR; CDR2 reads SFDVKD. J is TRBJ1-2 and V is TRBV24-1; D possibly corresponds to TRBD1 (5 bases). The sequencing sample was made of PBMCs or T cells enriched from blood (not recorded which). The sequence derives from a woman in her twenties or thirties with acute COVID-19. CDR3 nucleotide sequence: TGTGCCACCAGTGATTCGACAGACGGTGGCTACACCTTC. Its protein product is CATSDSTDGGYTF.